Listed here are 6 T cell receptor beta chains from one sample, sequenced in a study of quantifying T cell responses using KT2 cells. As for the study in general: TCR alpha and beta constant-region primers primed reverse transcription of RNA.

A single-stranded UMI oligo with SP2 sequence was ligated to cDNA 3' ends. The first PCR ran 4 to 5 cycles with an equimolar RC1.1 and RC1.2 beta primer mix. TCRdb ran MiXCR on the UMI-ligation and nested PCR reads and lists one entry per CDR3 protein. The table lists 40,000 to 50,000 distinct CDR3 sequences, about 17% of them singletons. Sequenced sample: PBMCs spiked with cells of the T cell clone KT2. The receptors were gathered from a human donor.

The chain recombines TRBV11-2 with TRBJ2-2; possibly TRBD2 for D (6 bases). This CDR3 has 14 amino acids. The ends were cut back, 5 bases at V and 3 bases at J, with 10 bases in the middle. Germline V gene data show CDR1 as SGHAT and CDR2 as FQNNGV. The CDR3 coding sequence is TGTGCCAGCAGCCGGGGACTCTACACCGGGGAGCTGTTTTTT. Protein: CASSRGLYTGELFF.

This clonotype was detected a few times. This rearrangement joins TRBV3-1 to TRBJ2-1; D not certain. CDR1 is LGHDT and CDR2 is YNNKEL in the germline V gene (reference sequence). V lost 0 bases and J 3 bases, leaving 6 bases between the germline ends. The CDR3 has 14 residues. CDR3 in DNA: TGTGCCAGCAGCCAAGATAGAAGCTACAATGAGCAGTTCTTC. Translating gives CASSQDRSYNEQFF.

The count of this clonotype is one. This rearrangement joins TRBV25-1 to TRBJ1-3; D may be TRBD1 (5 bases). V was trimmed by 8 bases and J by 0 bases, leaving 14 bases between them. Germline V gene lookup returns CDR1 MGHDK and CDR2 SYGVNS. The CDR3 runs to 15 residues. CDR3 in amino acids: CASGGTVISGNTIYF. The DNA of the CDR3 is TGTGCCAGCGGCGGGACGGTGATCTCTGGAAACACCATATATTTT.

V is TRBV7-8 and J is TRBJ2-1; the D call may be TRBD1 or TRBD2 (6 bases each). V was clipped by 2 bases and J by 4 bases, with 15 bases between them. This CDR3 contains 16 residues. Germline CDR1 and CDR2: SGHVS and FQNEAQ. CDR3 amino acids: CASSLSGAAPYNEQFF. The CDR3 DNA sequence: TGTGCCAGCAGCTTATCGGGGGCGGCCCCTTACAATGAGCAGTTCTTC.

Comment on this clonotype: The junction departs from the called germline gene at one end, perhaps through a read error. The rearrangement uses TRBV29-1 and TRBJ1-5; 7 positions agree with TRBD1. The germline gives CDR1 SQVTM, CDR2 ANQGSEA. This CDR3 is built from 13 residues. Written as DNA, the CDR3 is TGCAGCGTTCAAGACAGGGCCAATCAGCCCCAGCATTTT. Amino acids: CSVQDRANQPQHF.

This clonotype occurred many times. The chain links TRBV5-1 to TRBJ2-1; possibly TRBD1 for D (6 bases). The CDR3 runs 14 residues. The germline V gene encodes CDR1 SGHRS and CDR2 YFSETQ. Trimming cost V 1 base and J 8 bases, with 13 bases left between them. CDR3 region: CASSLPRQADEQFF. DNA for the CDR3: TGCGCCAGCAGCTTGCCCAGACAGGCCGATGAGCAGTTCTTC.